Listed below are T cell receptor beta chains from one sample, sequenced in a study of shared clonotypes between healthy human individuals. The assay was immunoSEQ multiplex PCR, and TCRdb's table has in-frame clones only and misses some. The data hold roughly 2.6 million clones, with over 85% observed a single time. Sequenced input: naive CD4+ T cells sorted from blood. These TCRs come from a man between 18 and 29 years old in good health. CDR3s include the opening cysteine and the closing phenylalanine or tryptophan. The D gene is left open where the match is weak. Part of the rows lack a size; the others show once, few, many or a class for expanded clones.

CDR3aa,CDR3nt,j_gene,d_gene,abundance,v_gene
CASSLAGTSGNEQFF,TGTGCCAGCAGTTTAGCCGGGACTAGCGGCAATGAGCAGTTCTTC,TRBJ2-1,TRBD2,NA,TRBV27
CASSYGSLGQTPLHF,TGTGCCAGCAGTTACGGGTCTCTGGGACAGACACCCCTCCACTTT,TRBJ1-6,TRBD1,NA,TRBV6-5
CASSLVRPGGPYEQFF,TGTGCCAGCAGCTTAGTCAGGCCGGGAGGGCCGTATGAGCAGTTCTTC,TRBJ2-1,TRBD2,NA,TRBV7-9
CATTIGALNTEAFF,TGTGCCACCACCATAGGGGCCCTGAACACTGAAGCTTTCTTT,TRBJ1-1,NA,once,TRBV14
CASSSGVGGTDTQYF,TGCGCCAGCAGCTCGGGGGTCGGGGGCACAGATACGCAGTATTTT,TRBJ2-3,NA,NA,TRBV5-1
CASSGVGGLAYEQYF,TGTGCCAGCAGTGGCGTTGGGGGGCTGGCCTACGAGCAGTACTTC,TRBJ2-7,NA,NA,TRBV11-2
CSAGRGTEAFF,TGCAGTGCCGGGCGGGGCACTGAAGCTTTCTTT,TRBJ1-1,NA,NA,TRBV20-1
CASSLEPGGGYEQFF,TGTGCCAGCAGCTTAGAACCTGGTGGGGGTTATGAGCAGTTCTTC,TRBJ2-1,NA,once,TRBV11-1
CASSLGQGDQPQHF,TGTGCCAGCAGCCTAGGACAGGGGGATCAGCCCCAGCATTTT,TRBJ1-5,TRBD1,few,TRBV7-2
CASSALAGGHNEQFF,TGTGCCAGCTCAGCACTAGCGGGAGGTCACAATGAGCAGTTCTTC,TRBJ2-1,TRBD2,NA,TRBV18
CASSQVATGGTDTQYF,TGCGCCAGCAGCCAAGTGGCGACAGGGGGCACAGATACGCAGTATTTT,TRBJ2-3,TRBD1,NA,TRBV4-3
CASSTWGFNEQFF,TGTGCCAGCAGCACCTGGGGTTTCAATGAGCAGTTCTTC,TRBJ2-1,NA,NA,TRBV28
CASSLGQGNEQYF,TGTGCCAGCAGTTTGGGGCAGGGAAACGAGCAGTACTTC,TRBJ2-7,NA,NA,TRBV28
CASSLSGTVAYGYTF,TGTGCCAGCAGCTTGTCGGGTACGGTTGCCTATGGCTACACCTTC,TRBJ1-2,NA,NA,TRBV5-5
CASSIGGVSNQPQHF,TGTGCCAGTAGTATAGGAGGGGTGAGCAATCAGCCCCAGCATTTT,TRBJ1-5,NA,NA,TRBV19
CASSSIREYYNEQFF,TGTGCCAGCAGTTCGATCCGAGAGTACTACAATGAGCAGTTCTTC,TRBJ2-1,NA,NA,TRBV27
CASKGTSGSYEQYF,TGTGCCAGCAAAGGGACTAGCGGGTCGTACGAGCAGTACTTC,TRBJ2-7,TRBD2,once,TRBV6-6
CAWVPGQGNTGELFF,TGTGCCTGGGTCCCGGGACAGGGGAACACCGGGGAGCTGTTTTTT,TRBJ2-2,TRBD1,NA,TRBV30
CASSTGTGVSYEQYF,TGTGCCAGCAGCACCGGGACAGGGGTCTCCTACGAGCAGTACTTC,TRBJ2-7,TRBD1,NA,TRBV11-2
CASSQGGSGGPGNTIYF,TGCGCCAGCAGCCAAGGAGGATCCGGGGGGCCAGGAAACACCATATATTTT,TRBJ1-3,NA,NA,TRBV5-4
CASSSLPPGPSSYEQYF,TGTGCCAGCAGCTCCCTCCCCCCGGGACCCAGCTCCTACGAGCAGTACTTC,TRBJ2-7,NA,NA,TRBV21-1
CASSNTGELFF,TGTGCCAGTAGTAACACCGGGGAGCTGTTTTTT,TRBJ2-2,NA,few,TRBV19
CASSLDGRADNEQFF,TGTGCCAGCAGCCTTGACGGGAGGGCGGACAATGAGCAGTTCTTC,TRBJ2-1,TRBD2,once,TRBV9
CASSLPGTEAFF,TGTGCCAGCAGCCTACCGGGGACTGAAGCTTTCTTT,TRBJ1-1,NA,NA,TRBV6-5
CASSLAEYEQYF,TGCGCCAGCAGCTTGGCCGAGTACGAGCAGTACTTC,TRBJ2-7,NA,once,TRBV5-1
CASSPRGRTGETQYF,TGCGCCAGCAGCCCCAGGGGGCGTACGGGGGAGACCCAGTACTTC,TRBJ2-5,TRBD1,once,TRBV5-1
CASREGLVYSGELFF,TGTGCCAGCAGGGAGGGGCTAGTTTATTCCGGGGAGCTGTTTTTT,TRBJ2-2,NA,NA,TRBV6-5
CASSSTDRTDTQYF,TGTGCCAGCAGCTCGACGGACCGCACAGATACGCAGTATTTT,TRBJ2-3,NA,NA,TRBV5-4
CASSPNTGGSTSYEQYF,TGTGCCAGCAGCCCAAATACCGGGGGGTCTACCTCCTACGAGCAGTACTTC,TRBJ2-7,TRBD2,NA,TRBV5-5
CASRTGGNTEAFF,TGTGCCAGCAGGACAGGGGGAAACACTGAAGCTTTCTTT,TRBJ1-1,TRBD1,NA,TRBV28
CASGPTAAGSGYTF,TGTGCCAGCGGCCCGACGGCTGCCGGGAGTGGCTACACCTTC,TRBJ1-2,NA,NA,TRBV2
CASRELAGVYNEQFF,TGTGCCAGTAGGGAACTAGCGGGAGTATACAATGAGCAGTTCTTC,TRBJ2-1,TRBD2,NA,TRBV19
CASSADRPNTEAFF,TGTGCCAGTAGTGCGGACAGACCAAACACTGAAGCTTTCTTT,TRBJ1-1,NA,once,TRBV19
CASKWTSGSIGELFF,TGTGCCAGCAAATGGACTAGCGGGAGTATAGGGGAGCTGTTTTTT,TRBJ2-2,TRBD2,NA,TRBV6-5
CASSLTSGGLETQYF,TGCGCCAGCAGCCTAACTAGCGGGGGATTGGAGACCCAGTACTTC,TRBJ2-5,TRBD2,NA,TRBV5-1
CAWRRDGVPNEQFF,TGTGCCTGGAGGAGGGACGGAGTACCAAATGAGCAGTTCTTC,TRBJ2-1,NA,NA,TRBV30
CASSFLGQGATNEKLFF,TGTGCCAGCAGTTTTTTGGGACAGGGGGCAACTAATGAAAAACTGTTTTTT,TRBJ1-4,TRBD1,NA,TRBV27
CASSSRLLPYEQYF,TGTGCCAGCAGCTCGCGGCTCCTTCCCTACGAGCAGTACTTC,TRBJ2-7,NA,NA,TRBV27
CASSQAGTGDQPQHF,TGCGCCAGCAGCCAAGCCGGGACAGGGGATCAGCCCCAGCATTTT,TRBJ1-5,TRBD1,NA,TRBV4-1
CASGQWGAKGAGGTNEQFF,TGTGCCAGCGGACAGTGGGGGGCCAAAGGAGCGGGAGGTACCAATGAGCAGTTCTTC,TRBJ2-1,TRBD2,once,TRBV27